This T cell receptor (beta chain) was observed in a study of blood T cell repertoires in COVID-19. Whole-study context: PBMCs, B-cell-depleted T cells, or T cells were the source of the cDNA or gDNA that made up the material.

V dropped 0 bases and J dropped 8; count of bases not matched to a gene: 8. This CDR3 is built from 16 residues. CDR1 KGHSH and CDR2 LQKENI come from the germline V gene. Data came from immunoSEQ multiplex PCR; TCRdb stores just in-frame clones and leaves some out. The repertoire consists of around 260,000 clones, with 85% occurring once and the leading ten covering about an eighth. V and J are TRBV18 and TRBJ2-1, with 9 bases identical to TRBD2. The TCR originated in a human donor in a cohort sampled during active COVID-19. The sequenced sample consisted of peripheral blood. CDR3 amino acids: CASSPPGTSSLHEQFF. CDR3 sequence (DNA): TGTGCCAGCTCACCACCCGGGACTAGCTCTTTGCATGAGCAGTTCTTC.